These 5 T cell receptor beta chains were sequenced from one sample in a study of cytomegalovirus exposure and HLA in healthy donors. It was with 60 Vbeta and 13 Jbeta primers that the PCR ran. This table comes from immunoSEQ multiplex PCR, and its TCRdb copy is limited to in-frame clones, with some not included. The data hold 150,000 to 200,000 clones, with approximately 81% observed a single time. The sequenced sample was PBMCs. The source of these receptors is a woman in her thirties in good health and CMV-seronegative.

The chain employs TRBV27 and TRBJ2-7; D possibly corresponds to TRBD2 (6 bases). CDR1 and CDR2 (germline): MNHEY, SMNVEV (reference sequence). Trimming left V 8 bases short and J 6 bases short, with 20 bases between. This CDR3 spans 14 amino acids. CDR3 in DNA: TGTGCCAGCGGTAAACTAGCCTCCTCTTTCGAGCAGTACTTC. This codes for CASGKLASSFEQYF.

The chain uses TRBV4-1 and TRBJ2-7; 7 positions agree with TRBD1. The ends lost 0 bases at V and 2 bases at J; junction bases unmatched: 7. This CDR3 is 16 amino acids long. Germline-derived CDR1 and CDR2 are MGHRA and YSYEKL. Written as DNA, the CDR3 is TGCGCCAGCAGCCAAGATCCGACAGGGAACGCCTACGAGCAGTACTTC. The encoded protein is CASSQDPTGNAYEQYF.

This chain links TRBV6-1 with TRBJ2-5; 9 nucleotides align to TRBD2. The CDR3 has 15 amino acids. Germline CDR1 is MNHNS and CDR2 is SASEGT. The ends lost 7 bases at V and 5 bases at J; junction bases unmatched: 11. CDR3 sequence (DNA): TGTGCCAGCACCTTAGCGGGAGCCCGCCGGGAGACCCAGTACTTC. Translation gives CASTLAGARRETQYF.

The V and J genes are TRBV4-1 and TRBJ2-7; D ambiguous. Germline lookup yields CDR1 MGHRA and CDR2 YSYEKL. This CDR3 is 14 amino acids long. The germline V and J ends were trimmed by 0 bases and 2 bases, with 8 bases remaining between them. The CDR3 DNA sequence: TGCGCCAGCAGCCAAGACAGGTCGGCCTACGAGCAGTACTTC. Translating gives CASSQDRSAYEQYF.

The V call is TRBV28, the J call TRBJ1-2; D not resolved. CDR1 and CDR2 (germline): MDHEN, SYDVKM. The CDR3 extends over 14 amino acids. V was cut by 3 bases and J by 3 bases, with 11 bases left in between. The CDR3 region has the DNA TGTGCCAGCAGTTTCCCTGGCGGATACTATGGCTACACCTTC. Protein sequence: CASSFPGGYYGYTF.